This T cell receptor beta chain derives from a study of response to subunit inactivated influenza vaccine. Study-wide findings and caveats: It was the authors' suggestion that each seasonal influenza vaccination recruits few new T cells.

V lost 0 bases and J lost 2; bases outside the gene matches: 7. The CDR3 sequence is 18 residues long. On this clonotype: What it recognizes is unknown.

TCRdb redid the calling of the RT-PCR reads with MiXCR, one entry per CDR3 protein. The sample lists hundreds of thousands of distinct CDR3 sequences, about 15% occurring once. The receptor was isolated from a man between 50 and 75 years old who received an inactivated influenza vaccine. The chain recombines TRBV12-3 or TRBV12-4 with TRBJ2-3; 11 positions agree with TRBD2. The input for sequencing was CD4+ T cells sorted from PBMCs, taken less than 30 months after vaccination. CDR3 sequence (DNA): TGTGCCAGCAGTTTAGCGCTGTCACTAGCGGGGGCCACAGATACGCAGTATTTT. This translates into CASSLALSLAGATDTQYF.